The entry that follows covers one T cell receptor (beta chain) sequence. Expressed TCRB transcripts were sequenced because the isolated RNA had all been reverse transcribed beforehand. About 4 million reads was the average for naive, central memory and regulatory T cell samples. The protocol was immunoSEQ multiplex PCR, while the TCRdb copy is restricted to in-frame clones and leaves out a portion. The profile shows about 250,000 clones, roughly an eighth of them singletons. This specimen comes from a study of beta chain features in type 1 diabetes. This CDR3 spans 16 amino acids. Trimming shortened V by 3 bases and J by 3 bases, and 15 bases separated the two germline ends. Germline CDR1 SNHLY, CDR2 FYNNEI.

The sequence was obtained from a woman in her thirties or forties in good health. This rearrangement joins TRBV2 to TRBJ2-4; unclear D gene. The sequenced sample was naive CD4+ T cells from blood. The CDR3: CASSEKFFPDKNIQYF. The CDR3 DNA reads as TGTGCCAGCAGTGAGAAGTTCTTTCCAGACAAAAACATTCAGTACTTC.